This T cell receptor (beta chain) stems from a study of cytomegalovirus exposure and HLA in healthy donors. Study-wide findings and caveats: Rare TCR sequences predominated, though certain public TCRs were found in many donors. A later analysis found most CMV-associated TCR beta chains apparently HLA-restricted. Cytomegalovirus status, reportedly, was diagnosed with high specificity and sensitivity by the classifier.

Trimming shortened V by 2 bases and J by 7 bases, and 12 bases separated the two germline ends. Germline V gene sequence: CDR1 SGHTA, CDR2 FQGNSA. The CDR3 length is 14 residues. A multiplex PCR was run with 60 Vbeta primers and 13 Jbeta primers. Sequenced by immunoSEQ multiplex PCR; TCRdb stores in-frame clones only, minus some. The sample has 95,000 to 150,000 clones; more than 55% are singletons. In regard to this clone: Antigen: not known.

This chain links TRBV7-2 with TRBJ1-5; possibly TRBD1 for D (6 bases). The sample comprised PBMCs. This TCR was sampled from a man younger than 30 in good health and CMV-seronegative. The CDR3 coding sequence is TGTGCCAGCAGCTTACAGGGGCCGCAACAGCCCCAGCATTTT. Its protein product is CASSLQGPQQPQHF.